The clone carrying this TCR beta chain occurred many times. Its antigen is as yet unknown. The sample originates from a study of glioma-infiltrating T cells. Study results and caveats: Tissue-blood divergence was below expectation in non-neoplastic patients, above in gliomas. Very few CDR3 sequences were shared between tissue and blood.

Per germline, CDR1 DFQATT and CDR2 SNEGSKA (reference sequence). V was cut by 3 bases and J by 0 bases, with 11 bases left in between. This CDR3 is 14 amino acids long. TCR alpha and beta CDR3 regions were amplified from RNA using iRepertoire nested multiplex PCR. Each CDR3 protein is one row after TCRdb ran MiXCR on the multiplex PCR reads. The sample consists of tens of thousands of distinct CDR3 sequences, 40% of them appearing once. This TCR was recovered from a human donor with low-grade glioma or glioblastoma, undergoing nonglioma brain surgery, or in good health (not recorded which). The sample consisted of glioma tissue, nonneoplastic brain tissue, or PBMCs (not recorded which). The V gene is TRBV20-1, the J gene TRBJ1-2, with D possibly matching TRBD1 (6 bases). CDR3 sequence reads: CSASSTGTNYGYTF. The DNA for the CDR3 is TGCAGTGCTAGCTCGACAGGCACTAACTATGGCTACACCTTC.